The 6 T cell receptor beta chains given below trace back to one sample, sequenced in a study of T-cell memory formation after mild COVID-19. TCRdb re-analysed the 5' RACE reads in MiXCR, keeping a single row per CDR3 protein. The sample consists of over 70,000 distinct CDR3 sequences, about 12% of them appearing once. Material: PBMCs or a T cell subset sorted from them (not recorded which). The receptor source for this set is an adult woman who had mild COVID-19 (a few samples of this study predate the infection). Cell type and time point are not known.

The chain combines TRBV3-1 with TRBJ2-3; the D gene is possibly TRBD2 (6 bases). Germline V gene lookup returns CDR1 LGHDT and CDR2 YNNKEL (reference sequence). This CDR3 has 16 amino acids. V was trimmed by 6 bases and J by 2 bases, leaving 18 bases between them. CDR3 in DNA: TGTGCCAGCAGACAAAAGGAGGGGATATACACAGATACGCAGTATTTT. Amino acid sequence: CASRQKEGIYTDTQYF.

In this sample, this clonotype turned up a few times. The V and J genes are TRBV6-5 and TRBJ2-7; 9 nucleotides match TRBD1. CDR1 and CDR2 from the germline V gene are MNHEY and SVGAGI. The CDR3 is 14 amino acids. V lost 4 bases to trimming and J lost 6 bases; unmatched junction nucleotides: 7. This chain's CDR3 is CASSFGTGMVEQYF. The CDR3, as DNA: TGTGCCAGCAGTTTTGGGACAGGGATGGTCGAGCAGTACTTC.

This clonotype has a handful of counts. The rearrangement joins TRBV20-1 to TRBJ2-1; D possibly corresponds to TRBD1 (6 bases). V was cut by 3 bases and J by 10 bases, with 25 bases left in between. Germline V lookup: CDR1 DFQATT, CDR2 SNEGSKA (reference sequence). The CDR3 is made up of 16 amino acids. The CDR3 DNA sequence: TGCAGTGCTAGTCCAGGGGAGCTAGCCCCCCTTCTGGAGCAGTTCTTC. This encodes CSASPGELAPLLEQFF.

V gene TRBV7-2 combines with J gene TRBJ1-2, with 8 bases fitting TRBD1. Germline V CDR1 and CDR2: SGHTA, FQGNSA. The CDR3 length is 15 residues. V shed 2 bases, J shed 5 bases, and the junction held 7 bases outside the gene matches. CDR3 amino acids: CASSLTPGGGYGYTF. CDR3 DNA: TGTGCCAGCAGCTTAACCCCAGGGGGCGGGTATGGCTACACCTTC. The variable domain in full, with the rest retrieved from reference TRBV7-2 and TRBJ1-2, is GAGVSQSPSNKVTEKGKDVELRCDPISGHTALYWYRQSLGQGLEFLIYFQGNSAPDKSGLPSDRFSAERTGGSVSTLTIQRTQQEDSAVYLCASSLTPGGGYGYTFGSGTRLTVV.

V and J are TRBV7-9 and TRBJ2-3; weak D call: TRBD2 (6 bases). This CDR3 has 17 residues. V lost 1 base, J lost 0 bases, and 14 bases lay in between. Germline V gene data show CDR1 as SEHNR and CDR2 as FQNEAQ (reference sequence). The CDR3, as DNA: TGTGCCAGCAGCTTAGACGGACTATCCGCTAGCACAGATACGCAGTATTTT. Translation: CASSLDGLSASTDTQYF.

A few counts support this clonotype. For the CDR3, the DNA is TGTGCCAGCAGTTTGGTCCTCCTGCATGAGCAGTACTTC. Its translation: CASSLVLLHEQYF. The rearrangement joins TRBV12-3 or TRBV12-4 to TRBJ2-7; no reliable D call. This CDR3 comprises 13 residues. V shed 3 bases and J shed 7 bases, with 13 bases lying between them.